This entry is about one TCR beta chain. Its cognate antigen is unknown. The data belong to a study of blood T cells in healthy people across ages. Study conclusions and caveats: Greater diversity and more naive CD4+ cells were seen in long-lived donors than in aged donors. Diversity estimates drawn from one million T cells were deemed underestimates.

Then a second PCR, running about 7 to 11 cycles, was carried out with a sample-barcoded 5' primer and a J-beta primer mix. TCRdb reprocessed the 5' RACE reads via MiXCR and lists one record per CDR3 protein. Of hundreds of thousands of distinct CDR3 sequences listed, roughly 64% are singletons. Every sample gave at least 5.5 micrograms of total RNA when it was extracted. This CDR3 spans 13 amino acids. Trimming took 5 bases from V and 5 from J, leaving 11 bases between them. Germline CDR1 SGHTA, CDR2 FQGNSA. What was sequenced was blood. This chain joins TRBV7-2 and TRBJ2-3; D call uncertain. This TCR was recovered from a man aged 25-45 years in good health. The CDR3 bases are TGTGCCAGCAGCGCAGCCAGACTAGATACGCAGTATTTT. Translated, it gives CASSAARLDTQYF.